This entry describes one TCR beta chain. These data come from a study of blood T cell repertoires in COVID-19. In the original analysis: Amplification of reference gene primers was used by the study to estimate nucleated cell counts. Using immunoSEQ multiplex PCR, the repertoire was profiled, and TCRdb retains in-frame clones only, with some absent. The DNA gave D and trimming, while V, J and clone size come from that table. The sample has some 120,000 clones, 65% to 85% seen once. Material for sequencing was peripheral blood. The clonotype originates from a man between 65 and 85 years old with acute or convalescent COVID-19.

In DNA form, the CDR3 reads TGTGCCAGTAGTACGGGACAGGGGAACACTGAAGCTTTCTTT. Residues: CASSTGQGNTEAFF. The V and J genes are TRBV19 and TRBJ1-1; 9 nucleotides match TRBD1. The CDR3 is 14 amino acids. The V and J ends lost 4 bases and 1 base, in that order; junction bases with no gene match: 1. Germline V lookup: CDR1 LNHDA, CDR2 SQIVND (reference sequence). The variable domain in full, completed from reference TRBV19 and TRBJ1-1, reads DGGITQSPKYLFRKEGQNVTLSCEQNLNHDAMYWYRQDPGQGLRLIYYSQIVNDFQKGDIAEGYSVSREKKESFPLTVTSAQKNPTAFYLCASSTGQGNTEAFFGQGTRLTVV.